The 18 T cell receptor beta chains given below trace back to one sample, sequenced in a study of blood T cell repertoires in COVID-19. Clones were sequenced by immunoSEQ multiplex PCR, and TCRdb holds only the in-frame ones, with some missing. The data show about 110,000 clones, 80% to 85% seen once. What was sequenced was peripheral blood. These receptors all come from a man aged 65 to 85 with acute or convalescent COVID-19.

The genes are TRBV28 and TRBJ2-7, with D perhaps matching TRBD1 (6 bases). The V and J ends lost 2 bases and 1 base respectively, with 15 bases between them. This CDR3 is built from 16 residues. Germline V gene lookup returns CDR1 MDHEN and CDR2 SYDVKM. In DNA, the CDR3 is TGTGCCAGCAGTTTAGGGGCAGGGGTTGGGTCCTACGAGCAGTACTTC. Its protein product is CASSLGAGVGSYEQYF.

The V and J genes are TRBV3-1 (or the pseudogene TRBV3-2) and TRBJ1-6; D remains unclear. Germline V CDR1 and CDR2: LGHDT, YNNKEL (reference sequence). V was shortened by 7 bases and J by 9 bases, with 10 bases between the two germline ends. The CDR3 sequence is 12 residues long. The CDR3 loop is CASTKDFSPLHF. The CDR3 DNA follows: TGTGCCAGCACTAAAGACTTTTCACCCCTCCACTTT.

This chain uses TRBV28 with TRBJ1-5; the D gene is possibly TRBD1 (5 bases). CDR1 is MDHEN, CDR2 SYDVKM, per germline. The CDR3 length is 14 residues. V lost 7 bases to trimming and J lost 0 bases, with 10 bases between them. The CDR3 here is CASNRGNSNQPQHF. In DNA, the CDR3 is TGTGCCAGCAATAGGGGTAATAGCAATCAGCCCCAGCATTTT.

This clone was picked up one time. The gene calls are TRBV5-4 and TRBJ2-5; D perhaps matches TRBD1 (6 bases). The CDR3 extends over 14 amino acids. Trimming cost V 0 bases and J 1 base, with 7 bases left between them. Germline V CDR1 and CDR2: SGHNT, YYREEE (reference sequence). CDR3 residues: CASSLGQAQETQYF. CDR3 in DNA: TGTGCCAGCAGCTTGGGACAGGCCCAAGAGACCCAGTACTTC.

This clone was seen a few times. The chain is built from TRBV6-4 and TRBJ2-2; 9 positions match TRBD1. J gave up 3 bases and V 6 bases, and 2 bases lay outside the gene matches. The CDR3 is 14 residues long. From germline, CDR1 is MRHNA and CDR2 SNTAGT. This chain's CDR3 is CASRRDRDTGELFF. The CDR3 coding sequence is TGTGCCAGCAGGAGGGACAGGGACACCGGGGAGCTGTTTTTT.

This clone was observed a few times. The chain uses TRBV4-1 and TRBJ2-7; 14 bases fit TRBD2. This CDR3 is 19 amino acids long. Germline lookup yields CDR1 MGHRA and CDR2 YSYEKL. V lost 0 bases and J lost 6; bases outside the gene matches: 13. CDR3 in DNA: TGCGCCAGCAGCCAAGAGGTACGACTAGCGGGAGGGTCGGCCCGCGAGCAGTACTTC. Translating gives CASSQEVRLAGGSAREQYF.

CDR3: CASSFGQAKGNTEAFF. In DNA form, the CDR3 reads TGCGCCAGCAGCTTCGGACAGGCCAAGGGGAACACTGAAGCTTTCTTT. V gene TRBV5-1 combines with J gene TRBJ1-1; 7 bases agree with TRBD1. The V gene end was trimmed by 2 bases and the J gene end by 1 base; junction bases not matched to a gene: 8. Germline-derived CDR1 and CDR2 are SGHRS and YFSETQ. This CDR3 spans 16 amino acids.

This clone showed up just once. The chain couples TRBV6-5 to TRBJ1-2; tentative D call: TRBD1 (5 bases). The CDR3 covers 13 residues. Per the germline V gene, CDR1 is MNHEY and CDR2 is SVGAGI. Trimming shortened V by 5 bases and J by 3 bases, and 10 bases separated the two germline ends. The CDR3: CASSPGTYYGYTF. In DNA, the CDR3 is TGTGCCAGCAGTCCCGGGACTTACTATGGCTACACCTTC.

The chain joins TRBV9 to TRBJ2-2, with TRBD2 identical over 15 bases. The V segment lost 2 bases and the J segment 1 base; nucleotides outside the gene matches: 3. Germline V CDR1 and CDR2: SGDLS, YYNGEE. This CDR3 spans 18 amino acids. The chain's CDR3 is CASSVGLAGGLNTGELFF. In DNA form, the CDR3 reads TGTGCCAGCAGCGTGGGACTAGCGGGAGGATTGAACACCGGGGAGCTGTTTTTT. The whole variable domain, filled in from reference TRBV9 and TRBJ2-2, reads DSGVTQTPKHLITATGQRVTLRCSPRSGDLSVYWYQQSLDQGLQFLIQYYNGEERAKGNILERFSAQQFPDLHSELNLSSLELGDSALYFCASSVGLAGGLNTGELFFGEGSRLTVL.

The chain uses TRBV5-1 and TRBJ2-3; 7 nucleotides match TRBD2. Trimming cost V 0 bases and J 2 bases; bases outside gene matches: 9. The CDR3 runs 17 residues. Germline V CDR1 and CDR2: SGHRS, YFSETQ. This CDR3 reads CASSLADYSGPTDTQYF. CDR3 sequence (DNA): TGCGCCAGCAGCTTGGCTGACTATAGCGGGCCCACAGATACGCAGTATTTT.

The chain has TRBV3-1 (or the pseudogene TRBV3-2) and TRBJ2-7; 8 bases map to TRBD2. CDR1 LGHDT and CDR2 YNNKEL come from the germline V gene (reference sequence). Germline trimming cut 0 bases from V and 4 bases from J; bases unmatched to any gene: 5. The CDR3 loop spans 15 amino acids. CDR3 region: CASSQEAGGAYEQYF. DNA for the CDR3: TGTGCCAGCAGCCAAGAGGCGGGAGGTGCTTACGAGCAGTACTTC.

This chain links TRBV28 with TRBJ1-2; maybe TRBD1 (6 bases). The CDR3 loop spans 12 amino acids. V dropped 6 bases and J dropped 7 bases, with 12 bases sitting between them. Germline V lookup: CDR1 MDHEN, CDR2 SYDVKM. The DNA of the CDR3 is TGTGCCAGCAGCTCAGGGGTTAGTGGCTACACCTTC. It yields the protein CASSSGVSGYTF.

This clone was detected only once. The rearrangement uses TRBV30 and TRBJ1-2, with 8 positions matching TRBD1. Trimming cost V 8 bases and J 8 bases; bases outside gene matches: 16. Looked up from germline, CDR1 is GTSNPN and CDR2 is SVGIG (reference sequence). The CDR3 runs 14 residues. The CDR3 spells CAGGSDRGLIGYTF. The CDR3, as DNA: TGTGCCGGAGGGTCCGACAGGGGTTTAATCGGCTACACCTTC.

Written as DNA, the CDR3 is TGTGCCAGCAGCCCGCCGGGACTAGCGGGACTCGAGCAGTACTTC. Protein sequence: CASSPPGLAGLEQYF. This rearrangement joins TRBV7-8 to TRBJ2-7; 13 bases are shared with TRBD2. Looked up from germline, CDR1 is SGHVS and CDR2 is FQNEAQ. This CDR3 region has 15 residues. With 5 bases clipped from V and 6 bases from J, the junction kept 7 bases outside the gene matches.

The chain combines TRBV7-9 with TRBJ1-5, with TRBD1 as a possible D gene (5 bases). Trimming removed 5 bases at V and 3 bases at J, with 11 bases between. The CDR3 runs to 14 residues. CDR1 and CDR2 from the germline V gene are SEHNR and FQNEAQ (reference sequence). The CDR3 sequence is CASSRDGNNQPQHF. The CDR3 nucleotides read TGTGCCAGCAGCAGGGACGGGAACAATCAGCCCCAGCATTTT.

J is TRBJ1-3 and V is TRBV30; D call uncertain. Trimming shortened V by 0 bases and J by 0 bases, and 18 bases separated the two germline ends. The CDR3 length is 18 residues. CDR1 GTSNPN and CDR2 SVGIG come from the germline V gene (reference sequence). The DNA of the CDR3 is TGTGCCTGGAGTGTAGTTCGGCACATGGGGAGCTCTGGAAACACCATATATTTT. Translation gives CAWSVVRHMGSSGNTIYF.

The genes are TRBV28 and TRBJ2-1, with 7 nucleotides matching TRBD2. There are 14 residues in the CDR3. CDR1 and CDR2 (germline): MDHEN, SYDVKM. V gave up 7 bases and J gave up 5 bases; unmatched junction bases: 8. The CDR3 DNA sequence: TGTGCCAGCAAATCCGGGACTACCCACAATGAGCAGTTCTTC. Its protein product is CASKSGTTHNEQFF.

This rearrangement joins TRBV18 to TRBJ1-2; a possible D gene is TRBD1 (6 bases). Deletions cut 3 bases from V and 5 bases from J, with 10 bases between. The germline V gene encodes CDR1 KGHSH and CDR2 LQKENI. The CDR3 consists of 13 residues. The CDR3, as DNA: TGTGCCAGCTCACCCACAGGGCAATATGGCTACACCTTC. Protein: CASSPTGQYGYTF.